The 9 T cell receptor beta chains below all came from one sample that was sequenced in a study of beta chain features in type 1 diabetes. The sequenced template was cDNA made from the entire isolated RNA. Clones were sequenced by immunoSEQ multiplex PCR, and TCRdb holds only the in-frame ones, with some missing. Here the sample spans more than 300,000 clones, about 15% being singletons. The specimen was naive CD4+ T cells from blood. Receptors originate from a woman between 18 and 29 years old in good health.

V is TRBV9 and J is TRBJ2-1; weak D call: TRBD1 (6 bases). CDR1 and CDR2 from the germline V gene are SGDLS and YYNGEE. Trimming removed 3 bases at V and 8 bases at J, with 24 bases between. CDR3 size: 17 residues. Written as DNA, the CDR3 is TGTGCCAGCAGCGAACCCAGGAACCAACAGGGTAGGGATGAGCAGTTCTTC. It codes for CASSEPRNQQGRDEQFF. Using reference TRBV9 and TRBJ2-1 for the parts outside the CDR3, the full variable domain is DSGVTQTPKHLITATGQRVTLRCSPRSGDLSVYWYQQSLDQGLQFLIQYYNGEERAKGNILERFSAQQFPDLHSELNLSSLELGDSALYFCASSEPRNQQGRDEQFFGPGTRLTVL.

This clone was counted between two and nine times. J is TRBJ1-5 and V is TRBV4-2; TRBD1 might be the D (5 bases). Looked up from germline, CDR1 is LGHNA and CDR2 is YNFKEQ. This CDR3 region has 16 residues. Trimming cost V 2 bases and J 7 bases, with 18 bases left between them. DNA for the CDR3: TGTGCCAGCAGCCAAATTGGGGCGGGGATTGAGCAGCCCCAGCATTTT. As protein: CASSQIGAGIEQPQHF.

The genes are TRBV6-5 and TRBJ2-1, with a possible D match to TRBD2 (6 bases). This CDR3 contains 14 residues. Trimming took off 6 bases at V and 5 bases at J, with 14 bases between the two ends. Germline loops: CDR1 MNHEY, CDR2 SVGAGI. CDR3 residues: CASRNSGGNNEQFF. CDR3 nucleotide sequence: TGTGCCAGCAGAAATAGCGGAGGTAACAATGAGCAGTTCTTC.

In DNA form, the CDR3 reads TGCGCCAGCAGCTCTCGACAGGCCCTGAACACTGAAGCTTTCTTT. This sequence encodes CASSSRQALNTEAFF. The gene calls are TRBV5-1 and TRBJ1-1; TRBD1 might be the D (6 bases). The CDR3 loop spans 15 amino acids. Germline V gene sequence: CDR1 SGHRS, CDR2 YFSETQ. V was cut by 3 bases and J by 0 bases, with 12 bases left in between. Together with reference TRBV5-1 and TRBJ1-1, the CDR3 gives the full variable domain: KAGVTQTPRYLIKTRGQQVTLSCSPISGHRSVSWYQQTPGQGLQFLFEYFSETQRNKGNFPGRFSGRQFSNSRSEMNVSTLELGDSALYLCASSSRQALNTEAFFGQGTRLTVV.

This clone has only a few counts. The chain recombines TRBV30 with TRBJ2-1; 8 bases are shared with TRBD1. This CDR3 is built from 13 residues. V lost 1 base and J lost 8; bases outside the gene matches: 4. Germline CDR1 and CDR2: GTSNPN and SVGIG (reference sequence). The CDR3 DNA follows: TGTGCCTGGAGTGCTACAGGGGGGCATGAGCAGTTCTTC. Translated, it gives CAWSATGGHEQFF.

This clone was counted between two and nine times. This chain links TRBV5-4 with TRBJ2-1; D not certain. This CDR3 contains 12 residues. CDR1 is SGHNT, CDR2 YYREEE, per germline (reference sequence). Trimming took 1 base from V and 12 from J, leaving 11 bases between them. Written as DNA, the CDR3 is TGTGCCAGCAGCTTGCATGGCACCCCGCAGTTCTTC. Amino acid sequence: CASSLHGTPQFF.

The chain combines TRBV25-1 with TRBJ1-4; D gene uncertain. V was trimmed by 5 bases and J by 7 bases, leaving 14 bases between them. Per germline, CDR1 MGHDK and CDR2 SYGVNS. The CDR3 has 14 amino acids. Written as DNA, the CDR3 is TGTGCCAGCAGTCCCTCCGGGAGGGTTGAAAAACTGTTTTTT. Encoded protein: CASSPSGRVEKLFF.

In its sample, this clone was seen a few times. The chain uses TRBV6-5 and TRBJ2-2, with TRBD2 identical over 8 bases. Losses at the gene ends were 0 bases for V and 1 base for J; bases not matched to a gene: 1. This CDR3 has 16 residues. CDR1 is MNHEY and CDR2 is SVGAGI in the germline V gene. CDR3 nucleotides: TGTGCCAGCAGTTACTCTGCGGGAGGGAACACCGGGGAGCTGTTTTTT. Encoded protein: CASSYSAGGNTGELFF.

This chain joins TRBV6-5 and TRBJ2-3; 13 bases fit TRBD2. The CDR3 covers 15 residues. Losses at the gene ends were 5 bases for V and 3 bases for J; bases not matched to a gene: 2. Germline V gene data show CDR1 as MNHEY and CDR2 as SVGAGI. The CDR3 DNA reads as TGTGCCAGCAGTCGACTAGCGGGAGGTACAGATACGCAGTATTTT. Translating gives CASSRLAGGTDTQYF.